A single sample gave rise to the 24 T cell receptor beta chains below, sequenced in a study of blood T cells in healthy people across ages. The authors ran a second PCR of about 6 to 12 cycles using a sample-barcoded 5' primer and a J-beta primer mix. TCRdb called the 5' RACE reads again in MiXCR, with one record for every CDR3 protein. Of around 1.5 million distinct CDR3 sequences listed, 42% are singletons. Sequencing was done on a sample of blood. These receptors originate from a woman younger than 30 in good health.

The genes are TRBV5-1 and TRBJ2-5; no firm D call. Germline assignment: CDR1 SGHRS and CDR2 YFSETQ. The V end was cut by 3 bases, the J end by 4 bases, with 10 bases between. This CDR3 contains 13 residues. DNA for the CDR3: TGCGCCAGCAGCTCCGGGTCCATAGAGACCCAGTACTTC. This codes for CASSSGSIETQYF.

The chain has TRBV7-2 and TRBJ2-7; a possible D gene is TRBD2 (6 bases). V shed 5 bases and J shed 2 bases, with 19 bases lying between them. CDR3 length: 16 residues. CDR1 is SGHTA and CDR2 is FQGNSA in the germline V gene. Here the CDR3 reads CASSPLEGTQTYEQYF. The CDR3 coding sequence is TGTGCCAGCAGCCCATTGGAGGGAACGCAGACCTACGAGCAGTACTTC.

This CDR3 is CASRPIPGTGNEKLFF. The CDR3 nucleotides read TGTGCCAGCAGACCGATCCCCGGGACAGGGAATGAAAAACTGTTTTTT. The rearrangement joins TRBV2 to TRBJ1-4, with TRBD1 identical over 9 bases. With V trimmed by 6 bases and J by 5 bases, 10 bases remained unmatched. The CDR3 contains 16 residues. Germline V gene lookup returns CDR1 SNHLY and CDR2 FYNNEI.

This clonotype occurred a few times. V usage is TRBV29-1 and J usage is TRBJ2-5; no definite D call. The CDR3 consists of 13 residues. Trimming took off 3 bases at V and 5 bases at J, with 13 bases between the two ends. Germline V lookup: CDR1 SQVTM, CDR2 ANQGSEA. Here the CDR3 DNA reads TGCAGCGTTGACCTAAGGGCAGACGAGACCCAGTACTTC. Protein sequence: CSVDLRADETQYF.

The chain carries TRBV12-3 or TRBV12-4 and TRBJ2-1; D may be TRBD2 (5 bases). Trimming pared 4 bases from V and 14 bases from J, leaving 12 bases between. The CDR3 is 11 amino acids. CDR3 region: CASSSLAIEFF. CDR3 coding DNA: TGTGCCAGCAGTTCCCTAGCAATTGAGTTCTTC.

The chain has TRBV30 and TRBJ2-5, with TRBD1 matching over 8 bases. J lost 3 bases, V lost 3 bases, and 9 bases had no gene match. CDR3 length: 15 residues. Germline V lookup: CDR1 GTSNPN, CDR2 SVGIG (reference sequence). In DNA form, the CDR3 reads TGTGCCTGGAGCTCCCCGAGACAGGGGAAAGAGACCCAGTACTTC. Residues: CAWSSPRQGKETQYF.

This clonotype was seen at least ten times. The CDR3 coding sequence is TGCAGCGTTGAAGATCTGGGACTAGCGGGAACCTACAATGAGCAGTTCTTC. The encoded protein is CSVEDLGLAGTYNEQFF. The chain employs TRBV29-1 and TRBJ2-1, with 13 bases that match TRBD2. With V trimmed by 0 bases and J by 2 bases, 4 bases remained unmatched. Germline V gene lookup returns CDR1 SQVTM and CDR2 ANQGSEA. There are 17 residues in the CDR3.

This clonotype has only one observation. This sequence joins TRBV29-1 and TRBJ1-3, with D unclear. Germline loops: CDR1 SQVTM, CDR2 ANQGSEA. The V gene lost 5 bases and the J gene lost 4 bases, with 9 bases spanning the gap. The CDR3 loop spans 12 amino acids. The CDR3: CSVQKTGNTIYF. CDR3 nucleotide sequence: TGCAGCGTTCAAAAGACGGGAAACACCATATATTTT.

The chain carries TRBV20-1 and TRBJ1-6; D call uncertain. The CDR3 totals 17 residues. V gave up 0 bases and J gave up 0 bases, with 12 bases separating them. Germline lookup yields CDR1 DFQATT and CDR2 SNEGSKA (reference sequence). DNA for the CDR3: TGCAGTGCTAGAGATCTTTCCGGGAGCTCCTATAATTCACCCCTCCACTTT. Translated, it gives CSARDLSGSSYNSPLHF.

This clonotype was found many times. The rearrangement joins TRBV27 to TRBJ1-6; no reliable D call. CDR3 length: 15 amino acids. CDR1 is MNHEY and CDR2 is SMNVEV in the germline V gene (reference sequence). V was shortened by 0 bases and J by 9 bases, with 12 bases between the two germline ends. The CDR3 is CASSLSGKLRSPLHF. CDR3 nucleotide sequence: TGTGCCAGCAGTTTATCCGGGAAGCTCCGTTCACCCCTCCACTTT.

This clonotype was detected ten times or more. The V call is TRBV7-8, the J call TRBJ1-5, with unresolved D. Trimming stripped 1 base from V and 9 bases from J, with 13 bases between. The CDR3 extends over 14 amino acids. The V gene's germline CDR1 is SGHVS and CDR2 FQNEAQ. Here the CDR3 reads CASSLGRSAGPQHF. The DNA for the CDR3 is TGTGCCAGCAGCTTAGGGAGGTCCGCAGGGCCCCAGCATTTT. The whole variable domain, remainder taken from reference TRBV7-8 and TRBJ1-5, is GAGVSQSPRYKVAKRGQDVALRCDPISGHVSLFWYQQALGQGPEFLTYFQNEAQLDKSGLPSDRFFAERPEGSVSTLKIQRTQQEDSAVYLCASSLGRSAGPQHFGDGTRLSIL.

This sequence joins TRBV18 and TRBJ1-2; D is possibly TRBD1 (6 bases). Trimming removed 2 bases at V and 0 bases at J, with 19 bases between. Germline V CDR1 and CDR2: KGHSH, LQKENI. This CDR3 contains 18 residues. The chain's CDR3 is CASSPIPPGQGTNYGYTF. The CDR3 DNA follows: TGTGCCAGCTCACCAATCCCCCCAGGGCAGGGGACTAACTATGGCTACACCTTC.

For this clonotype: A much bigger clone sits one base away, suggesting this may be a read error. V is TRBV29-1 and J is TRBJ2-5, with 7 bases fitting TRBD2. V dropped 7 bases and J dropped 11; count of bases not matched to a gene: 16. This CDR3 is 13 amino acids long. Germline CDR1 SQVTM, CDR2 ANQGSEA. The CDR3 sequence is CSGGSGTGNEQYF. For the CDR3, the DNA is TGCAGCGGTGGGAGCGGGACGGGAAATGAGCAGTACTTC.

The chain combines TRBV7-9 with TRBJ1-1; a weak D match, TRBD1 (5 bases). Trimming cost V 6 bases and J 6 bases, with 23 bases left between them. CDR1 is SEHNR and CDR2 is FQNEAQ in the germline V gene (reference sequence). There are 16 residues in the CDR3. This CDR3 is CASSLNVLPVGAEAFF. CDR3 nucleotide sequence: TGTGCCAGCAGTTTAAACGTGCTACCGGTGGGGGCTGAAGCTTTCTTT.

This chain connects TRBV6-1 to TRBJ2-5; no clear D. The end of the DNA aligns better with TRBJ2-7, so the J call may be wrong. CDR1 and CDR2 (germline): MNHNS, SASEGT. The CDR3 contains 11 residues. The CDR3 nucleotides are TGTGCCAGCTATGCATACTACGAGCAGTACTTC. Amino acids: CASYAYYEQYF.

Here the CDR3 reads CASSAGLAGGLAKNIQYF. Here the CDR3 DNA reads TGTGCCAGCAGTGCGGGACTAGCGGGGGGGTTAGCCAAAAACATTCAGTACTTC. The J gene is TRBJ2-5, the V gene TRBV2; TRBD2 matches 16 bases. The J call may be incorrect, as the DNA end agrees better with TRBJ2-4. Germline V lookup: CDR1 SNHLY, CDR2 FYNNEI. The length of the CDR3 is 18 residues.

This chain connects TRBV7-8 to TRBJ2-1, with 14 bases fitting TRBD2. J lost 11 bases, V lost 4 bases, and 4 bases had no gene match. Per germline, CDR1 SGHVS and CDR2 FQNEAQ. The CDR3 is 14 amino acids. The CDR3 reads CASSSGLAGEKQFF. DNA for the CDR3: TGTGCCAGCAGCTCGGGACTAGCGGGAGAGAAGCAGTTCTTC.

This clonotype has more than one count but fewer than ten. CDR3 bases: TGTGCCACCAGCCGGATCAGGGATCGCAATCAGCCCCAGCATTTT. The encoded protein is CATSRIRDRNQPQHF. The chain is built from TRBV15 and TRBJ1-5; TRBD1 might be the D (5 bases). The CDR3 totals 15 residues. Trimming took off 5 bases at V and 2 bases at J, with 13 bases between the two ends. CDR1 and CDR2 (germline): LNHNV, YYDKDF (reference sequence).

This clonotype was found a few times. V gene TRBV5-1 combines with J gene TRBJ2-3, with a possible D match to TRBD1 (5 bases). This CDR3 is built from 14 residues. The ends were cut back, 2 bases at V and 2 bases at J, with 9 bases in the middle. Germline-derived CDR1 and CDR2 are SGHRS and YFSETQ. CDR3 in DNA: TGCGCCAGCAGCTTAAAGGGGTTCACAGATACGCAGTATTTT. Amino acids: CASSLKGFTDTQYF.

The chain uses TRBV29-1 and TRBJ2-7; 11 positions agree with TRBD1. V lost 7 bases to trimming and J lost 4 bases; unmatched junction nucleotides: 9. This CDR3 has 14 amino acids. Germline CDR1 SQVTM, CDR2 ANQGSEA. CDR3 coding DNA: TGCAGCGCATCACAGGGACAGGGGGGATACGAGCAGTACTTC. Translating it yields CSASQGQGGYEQYF.

This clonotype occurred a few times. The chain recombines TRBV12-3 or TRBV12-4 with TRBJ2-7, with 9 bases aligning to TRBD2. With V trimmed by 5 bases and J by 5 bases, 7 bases remained unmatched. The CDR3 covers 14 residues. The CDR3: CASSQAGGVHEQYF. The CDR3 region has the DNA TGTGCCAGCAGTCAAGCGGGAGGAGTCCACGAGCAGTACTTC.

This chain links TRBV2 with TRBJ2-3; 12 bases map to TRBD1. Per the germline V gene, CDR1 is SNHLY and CDR2 is FYNNEI. With 6 bases clipped from V and 4 bases from J, the junction kept 5 bases outside the gene matches. The CDR3 contains 15 residues. The CDR3: CASRGDRGLPDTQYF. DNA for the CDR3: TGTGCCAGCAGGGGGGACAGGGGGCTCCCAGATACGCAGTATTTT.

This clonotype was recorded only once. V is TRBV7-2 and J is TRBJ2-7; TRBD2 matches 11 bases. There are 15 residues in the CDR3. The germline V gene has CDR1 SGHTA and CDR2 FQGNSA. J was trimmed by 4 bases and V by 4 bases; bases with no gene match: 6. The CDR3 nucleotides read TGTGCCAGCAGCTCCTCGACTAGCGGGAAGTACGAGCAGTACTTC. It codes for CASSSSTSGKYEQYF.

This clonotype has only a few counts. The rearrangement uses TRBV25-1 and TRBJ2-1; TRBD2 agrees at 8 bases. V trimming: 7 bases; J trimming: 7 bases; junction bases outside the gene matches: 12. There are 15 residues in the CDR3. Germline V gene data show CDR1 as MGHDK and CDR2 as SYGVNS. The CDR3 coding sequence is TGTGCCAGCAACCCGGGACTAGTGGGCATAAATGAGCAGTTCTTC. Amino acids: CASNPGLVGINEQFF.